The sequence of this T cell receptor (beta chain) was determined in a study of T cell responses to AZD1222 COVID-19 vaccine (dated by TCRdb to the early 2020s). Study-level background: AZD1222 recipients given second doses at about 4 weeks or at about 12 weeks were pooled, since spike-specific TCR depth and breadth were not found to differ between the two schedules. A total of around 240 trial participants underwent TCR sequencing, of whom 207 received two doses of AZD1222 and roughly 25 received two doses of the MenACWY control vaccine. Trial participants were enrolled by age into 18-55, 56-69 and 70-plus year subgroups, with roughly 150, 30 and 60 TCR-sequenced participants respectively.

What the authors observed across the whole study: Spike-specific TCR breadth and depth rose significantly after two AZD1222 doses compared with day 0 and with MenACWY recipients. The whole spike protein was spanned by vaccine-associated CD4 TCRs, and dominant responses were seen in regions 160-218 and 743-854. The 56-69-year group was small, and its depth increase did not reach significance, likely because of low power. Only a handful of AZD1222 recipients were SARS-CoV-2 seropositive at baseline, limiting conclusions about previously exposed vaccinees. Because no day 14 peak-response samples were available, the repertoires could be characterized only after the peak T cell response. Participants were mostly white British, with more females than males. The authors suggested clonal diversity may have been underestimated. Nearly half of unique spike-specific TCRs reportedly recognized epitopes outside regions mutated in the B.1.351 and B.1.1.7 variants.

In the paper's terms, the time point label means: baseline before first vaccination. Vaccinee samples were obtained from the UK trials COV001 and COV002, which included a single-blind randomized controlled phase 2/3 trial of AZD1222 (ChAdOx1 nCoV-19) in healthy adults. Trial participant PBMC samples were collected at day 0 and day 28 after the second dose for TCRbeta chain sequencing. The CDR3 regions of human TCRbeta chains were analyzed by immunosequencing. The original methods were these. Repertoire TCRs were checked for matches against a reference library of SARS-CoV-2-specific TCRs that had been generated using the MIRA antigen-specificity platform. Breadth meant the fraction of unique TCRs that were SARS-CoV-2-associated, whereas depth meant the fraction of total T cells that were SARS-CoV-2-associated. Using the MIRA data, every spike-specific TCR was mapped to the spike region that the TCR reacted to and assigned to either a CD4 or a CD8 class. Log10-transformed breadth and depth values were compared by one-way ANOVA with Sidak's multiple comparisons tests. The immuneACCESS repertoire file appears here via TCRdb, limited to in-frame rearrangements. These files lack a portion of the clones; in checked studies, under half of the deficit traces to unresolved V genes, and the cause of the others is not known. The V and J calls and the clone size are those of that table, but D and trimming were determined from the DNA. The sample data list approximately 65,000 clones, and 76% of these were observed just once. Of the sample, around 15% falls within the top ten clones.

With respect to this clone: Its antigen specificity is not known. There are no base qualities to consult, and no much larger clone falls within one base.

The source material was peripheral blood, sampled on day 0 of AZD1222 vaccination. The TCR sequence derives from an adult in good health.

The DNA is as follows: TGTGCCAGCAGTCCCGGGACAAATAACTATGGCTACACCTTC. Its protein product is CASSPGTNNYGYTF. The receptor chain draws on TRBV6-2 or TRBV6-3 and TRBJ1-2; the D gene is possibly TRBD1, with 6 bases matching. Trimming takes 5 bases from V and 1 base from J, and the germline ends sit 11 bases apart. Including the terminal cysteine and phenylalanine, the CDR3 comprises 14 residues. The read is trimmed to its CDR3 DNA, 42 bases read in frame from base 1. Based on the germline V gene, the CDR1 and CDR2 sequences are MNHEY and SVGEGT.